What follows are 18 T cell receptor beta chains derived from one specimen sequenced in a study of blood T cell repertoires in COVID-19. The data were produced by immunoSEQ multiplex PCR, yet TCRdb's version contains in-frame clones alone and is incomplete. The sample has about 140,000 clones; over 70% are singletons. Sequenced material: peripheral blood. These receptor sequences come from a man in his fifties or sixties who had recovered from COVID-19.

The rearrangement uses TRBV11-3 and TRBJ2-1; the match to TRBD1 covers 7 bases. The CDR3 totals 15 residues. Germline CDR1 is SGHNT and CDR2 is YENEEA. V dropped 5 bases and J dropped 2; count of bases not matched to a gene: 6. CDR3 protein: CASSLDRATYNEQFF. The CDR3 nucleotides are TGTGCCAGCAGCCTCGACAGGGCCACCTACAATGAGCAGTTCTTC. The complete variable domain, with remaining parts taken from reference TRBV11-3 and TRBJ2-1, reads EAGVVQSPRYKIIEKKQPVAFWCNPISGHNTLYWYLQNLGQGPELLIRYENEEAVDDSQLPKDRFSAERLKGVDSTLKIQPAELGDSAVYLCASSLDRATYNEQFFGPGTRLTVL.

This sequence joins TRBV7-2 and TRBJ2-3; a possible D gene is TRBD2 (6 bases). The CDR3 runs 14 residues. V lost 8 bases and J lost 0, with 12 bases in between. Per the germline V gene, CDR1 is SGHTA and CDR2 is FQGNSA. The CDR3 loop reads CASLAGLSTDTQYF. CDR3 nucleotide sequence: TGTGCCAGCCTCGCGGGGCTCAGCACAGATACGCAGTATTTT.

The CDR3 spells CASSLVGTGWDTEAFF. The CDR3 coding sequence is TGCGCCAGCAGCTTGGTGGGGACAGGGTGGGACACTGAAGCTTTCTTT. This chain connects TRBV5-1 to TRBJ1-1; the match to TRBD1 covers 9 bases. CDR3 length: 16 residues. Germline CDR1 is SGHRS and CDR2 is YFSETQ. The V segment lost 0 bases and the J segment 3 bases; nucleotides outside the gene matches: 6.

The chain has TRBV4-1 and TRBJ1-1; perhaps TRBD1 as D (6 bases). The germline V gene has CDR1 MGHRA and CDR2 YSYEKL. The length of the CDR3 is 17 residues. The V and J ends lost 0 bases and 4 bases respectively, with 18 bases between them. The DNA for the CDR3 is TGCGCCAGCAGCCAAGAAGGGGCCGGGGGGCTGATCACTGAAGCTTTCTTT. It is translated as CASSQEGAGGLITEAFF.

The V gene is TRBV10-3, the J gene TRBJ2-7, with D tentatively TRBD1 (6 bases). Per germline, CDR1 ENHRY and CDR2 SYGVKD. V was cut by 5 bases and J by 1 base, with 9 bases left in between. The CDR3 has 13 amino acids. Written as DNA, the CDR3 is TGTGCCATCAGTCAGGGGACGTCCTACGAGCAGTACTTC. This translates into CAISQGTSYEQYF.

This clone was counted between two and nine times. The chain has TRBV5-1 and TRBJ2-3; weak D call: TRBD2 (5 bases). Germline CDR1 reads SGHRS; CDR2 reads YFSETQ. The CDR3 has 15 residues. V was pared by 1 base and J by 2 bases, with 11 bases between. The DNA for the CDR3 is TGCGCCAGCAGCTTGACGGTCCTAGCCACAGATACGCAGTATTTT. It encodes CASSLTVLATDTQYF.

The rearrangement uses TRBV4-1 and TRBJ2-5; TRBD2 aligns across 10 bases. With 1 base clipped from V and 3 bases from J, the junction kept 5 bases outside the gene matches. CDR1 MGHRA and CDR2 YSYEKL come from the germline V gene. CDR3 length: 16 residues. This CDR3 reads CASSQVQRGGEETQYF. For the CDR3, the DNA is TGCGCCAGCAGCCAAGTGCAGCGGGGGGGGGAAGAGACCCAGTACTTC.

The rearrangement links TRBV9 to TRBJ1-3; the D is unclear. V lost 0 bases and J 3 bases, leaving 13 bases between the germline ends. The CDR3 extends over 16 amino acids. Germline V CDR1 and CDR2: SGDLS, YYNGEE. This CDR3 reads CASSVGQISFGNTIYF. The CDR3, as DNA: TGTGCCAGCAGCGTAGGTCAGATATCCTTTGGAAACACCATATATTTT.

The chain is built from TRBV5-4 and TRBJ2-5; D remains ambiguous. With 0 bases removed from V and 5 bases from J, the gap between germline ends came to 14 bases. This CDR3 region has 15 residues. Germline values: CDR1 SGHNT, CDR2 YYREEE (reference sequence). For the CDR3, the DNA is TGTGCCAGCAGCTTGGCCAAGGCCGGGTGGGAGACCCAGTACTTC. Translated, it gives CASSLAKAGWETQYF.

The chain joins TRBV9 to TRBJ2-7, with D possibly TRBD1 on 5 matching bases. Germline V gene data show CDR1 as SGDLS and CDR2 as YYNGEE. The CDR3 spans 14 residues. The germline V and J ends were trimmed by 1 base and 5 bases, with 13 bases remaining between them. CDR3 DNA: TGTGCCAGCAGCGTATCAGGGAATGCGGACGAGCAGTACTTC. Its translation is CASSVSGNADEQYF.

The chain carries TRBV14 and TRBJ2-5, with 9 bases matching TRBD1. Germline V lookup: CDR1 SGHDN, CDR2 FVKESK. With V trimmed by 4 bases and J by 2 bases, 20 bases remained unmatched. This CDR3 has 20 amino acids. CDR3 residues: CASSPLDRGAKYGGQETQYF. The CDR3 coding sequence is TGTGCCAGCAGCCCATTGGACAGGGGAGCGAAGTACGGGGGGCAAGAGACCCAGTACTTC.

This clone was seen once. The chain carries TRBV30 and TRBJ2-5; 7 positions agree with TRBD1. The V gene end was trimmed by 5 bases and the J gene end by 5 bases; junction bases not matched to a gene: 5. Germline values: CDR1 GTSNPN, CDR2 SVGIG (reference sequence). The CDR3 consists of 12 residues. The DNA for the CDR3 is TGTGCCTGGTCCACAGGGGCGGAGACCCAGTACTTC. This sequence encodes CAWSTGAETQYF. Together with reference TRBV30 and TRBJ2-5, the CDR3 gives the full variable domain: SQTIHQWPATLVQPVGSPLSLECTVEGTSNPNLYWYRQAAGRGLQLLFYSVGIGQISSEVPQNLSASRPQDRQFILSSKKLLLSDSGFYLCAWSTGAETQYFGPGTRLLVL.

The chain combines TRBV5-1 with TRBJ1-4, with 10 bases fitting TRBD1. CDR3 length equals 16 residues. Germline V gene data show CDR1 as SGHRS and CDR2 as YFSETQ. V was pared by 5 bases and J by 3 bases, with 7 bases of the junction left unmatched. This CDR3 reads CASSRTGGRANEKLFF. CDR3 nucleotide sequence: TGCGCCAGCAGTCGGACAGGGGGAAGGGCTAATGAAAAACTGTTTTTT.

The CDR3 is CASSVGQTTDTQYF. CDR3 sequence (DNA): TGTGCCAGCAGCGTAGGACAGACCACAGATACGCAGTATTTT. V gene TRBV9 combines with J gene TRBJ2-3, with D possibly being TRBD1 (5 bases). Germline CDR1 reads SGDLS; CDR2 reads YYNGEE. V shed 0 bases and J shed 2 bases, with 7 bases lying between them. The CDR3 contains 14 residues.

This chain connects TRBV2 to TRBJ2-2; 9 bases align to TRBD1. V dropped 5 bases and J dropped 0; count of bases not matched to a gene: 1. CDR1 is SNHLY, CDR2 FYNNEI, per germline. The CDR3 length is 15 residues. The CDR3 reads CASSRQGANTGELFF. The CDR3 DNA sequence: TGTGCCAGCAGTCGACAGGGGGCGAACACCGGGGAGCTGTTTTTT.

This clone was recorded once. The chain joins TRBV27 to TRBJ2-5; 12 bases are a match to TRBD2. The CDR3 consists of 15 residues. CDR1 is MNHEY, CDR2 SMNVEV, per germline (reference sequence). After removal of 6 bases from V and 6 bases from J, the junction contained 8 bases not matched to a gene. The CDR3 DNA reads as TGTGCCAGCAGAAAAGGACTAGCGGGGCCCCAGACCCAGTACTTC. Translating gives CASRKGLAGPQTQYF.

The CDR3 here is CASSQDQGARVPLHF. The DNA of the CDR3 is TGCGCCAGCAGCCAAGATCAAGGGGCCAGAGTACCCCTCCACTTT. The chain has TRBV4-1 and TRBJ1-6, with D possibly matching TRBD1 (5 bases). The germline V and J ends were trimmed by 0 bases and 12 bases, with 15 bases remaining between them. CDR1 and CDR2 (germline): MGHRA, YSYEKL. This CDR3 comprises 15 residues.

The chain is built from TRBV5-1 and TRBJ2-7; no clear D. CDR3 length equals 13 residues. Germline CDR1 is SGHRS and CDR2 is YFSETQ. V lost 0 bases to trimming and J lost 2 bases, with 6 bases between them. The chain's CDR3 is CASSLEPTYEQYF. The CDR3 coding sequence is TGCGCCAGCAGCTTGGAGCCAACCTACGAGCAGTACTTC.